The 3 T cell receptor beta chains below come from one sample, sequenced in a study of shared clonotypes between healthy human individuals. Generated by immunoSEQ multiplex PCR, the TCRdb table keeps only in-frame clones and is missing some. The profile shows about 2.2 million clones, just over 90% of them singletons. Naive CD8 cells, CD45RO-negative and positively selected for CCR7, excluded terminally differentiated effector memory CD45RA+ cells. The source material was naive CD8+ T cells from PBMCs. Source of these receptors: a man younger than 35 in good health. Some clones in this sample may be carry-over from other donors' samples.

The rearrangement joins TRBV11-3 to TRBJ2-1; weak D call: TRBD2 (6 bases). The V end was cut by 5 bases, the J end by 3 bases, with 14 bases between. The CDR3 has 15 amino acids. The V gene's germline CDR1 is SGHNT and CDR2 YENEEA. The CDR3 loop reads CASSAGLTYYNEQFF. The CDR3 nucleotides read TGTGCCAGCAGCGCGGGACTCACCTACTACAATGAGCAGTTCTTC.

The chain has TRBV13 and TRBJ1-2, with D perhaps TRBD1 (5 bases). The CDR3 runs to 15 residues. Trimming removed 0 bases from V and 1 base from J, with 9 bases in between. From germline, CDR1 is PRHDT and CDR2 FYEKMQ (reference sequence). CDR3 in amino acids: CASSLGPGRNYGYTF. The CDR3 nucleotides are TGTGCCAGCAGCTTAGGTCCAGGGCGTAACTATGGCTACACCTTC.

CDR3 sequence: CATSRPKGPEQFF. Here the CDR3 DNA reads TGTGCCACCAGCAGGCCCAAGGGCCCCGAGCAGTTCTTC. J is TRBJ2-1 and V is TRBV15; no clear D. The germline gives CDR1 LNHNV, CDR2 YYDKDF (reference sequence). CDR3 size: 13 residues. V was clipped by 3 bases and J by 10 bases, with 13 bases between them.